The 9 T cell receptor beta chains in this list originate from one sample, sequenced in a study of blood T cell repertoires in COVID-19. TCRdb's table, derived via immunoSEQ multiplex PCR, lists solely in-frame clones and lacks some. This sample has some 200,000 clones, with 85% to 90% found just once. Source material: peripheral blood. Receptor source: a man aged 80 or over with acute or convalescent COVID-19.

The rearrangement joins TRBV7-9 to TRBJ2-7; 7 bases agree with TRBD2. CDR1 SEHNR and CDR2 FQNEAQ come from the germline V gene (reference sequence). The CDR3 extends over 14 amino acids. V trimming: 5 bases; J trimming: 9 bases; junction bases outside the gene matches: 13. This CDR3 is CASSPLGPPGGQYF. The CDR3 region has the DNA TGTGCCAGCAGCCCCCTGGGACCCCCGGGGGGGCAGTACTTC. Full variable domain (remainder filled in from reference TRBV7-9 and TRBJ2-7): DTGVSQNPRHKITKRGQNVTFRCDPISEHNRLYWYRQTLGQGPEFLTYFQNEAQLEKSRLLSDRFSAERPKGSFSTLEIQRTEQGDSAMYLCASSPLGPPGGQYFGPGTRLTVT.

This clone has just a few counts. The chain has TRBV5-4 and TRBJ2-7; 14 bases map to TRBD2. Trimming cost V 0 bases and J 8 bases; bases outside gene matches: 7. This CDR3 has 16 residues. Germline V CDR1 and CDR2: SGHNT, YYREEE (reference sequence). The CDR3 here is CASSLAGTSGSRKQYF. The CDR3 bases are TGTGCCAGCAGCTTGGCCGGGACTAGCGGGAGCCGAAAGCAGTACTTC.

The V and J genes are TRBV3-1 (or the pseudogene TRBV3-2) and TRBJ1-2; possibly TRBD1 for D (5 bases). Trimming took off 4 bases at V and 3 bases at J, with 9 bases between the two ends. This CDR3 comprises 13 residues. CDR1 is LGHDT and CDR2 is YNNKEL in the germline V gene (reference sequence). In DNA form, the CDR3 reads TGTGCCAGCAGCCCGTCAGGGCACTATGGCTACACCTTC. This sequence encodes CASSPSGHYGYTF.

The CDR3 sequence: CSVGDSNYGYTF. The CDR3 DNA is TGCAGCGTCGGGGATTCTAACTATGGCTACACCTTC. This rearrangement joins TRBV29-1 to TRBJ1-2; the D is unclear. This CDR3 region has 12 residues. V gave up 6 bases and J gave up 0 bases, with 8 bases separating them. Germline V gives CDR1 SQVTM, CDR2 ANQGSEA.

This chain uses TRBV4-2 with TRBJ2-5; D might be TRBD2 (7 bases). Germline CDR1 is LGHNA and CDR2 is YNFKEQ. This CDR3 is 14 amino acids long. The V and J ends lost 4 bases and 3 bases respectively, with 12 bases between them. CDR3 DNA: TGTGCCAGCAGCCGGGGGGGGGCTGAAGAGACCCAGTACTTC. This encodes CASSRGGAEETQYF.

This clone appeared a few times. The chain employs TRBV6-5 and TRBJ1-2, with D possibly matching TRBD1 (6 bases). CDR1 is MNHEY and CDR2 is SVGAGI in the germline V gene. The CDR3 is 12 amino acids. V lost 4 bases and J 8 bases, leaving 11 bases between the germline ends. In nucleotides, the CDR3 is TGTGCCAGCAGTTCAGGGGCACAGGGCTACACCTTC. Encoded protein: CASSSGAQGYTF.

V and J are TRBV5-6 and TRBJ2-3, with TRBD2 matching 8 bases. The V and J ends lost 1 base and 3 bases, in that order; junction bases with no gene match: 7. Germline CDR1 and CDR2: SGHDT and YYEEEE. CDR3 size: 16 residues. CDR3 amino acids: CASSLKVIAGTDTQYF. In nucleotides, the CDR3 is TGTGCCAGCAGCTTGAAGGTAATAGCGGGAACAGATACGCAGTATTTT.

The chain recombines TRBV3-1 (or the pseudogene TRBV3-2) with TRBJ2-2, with D perhaps TRBD1 (6 bases). The CDR3 runs 14 residues. Germline CDR1 is LGHDT and CDR2 is YNNKEL (reference sequence). The germline V and J ends were trimmed by 4 bases and 6 bases, with 12 bases remaining between them. CDR3 nucleotide sequence: TGTGCCAGCAGCCCCACAGGGTGGGCCGGGGAGCTGTTTTTT. Translating it yields CASSPTGWAGELFF.

This sequence joins TRBV5-1 and TRBJ2-5, with TRBD1 identical over 7 bases. The CDR3 covers 15 residues. J was trimmed by 5 bases and V by 4 bases; bases with no gene match: 11. Germline assignment: CDR1 SGHRS and CDR2 YFSETQ. The CDR3 nucleotides are TGCGCCAGCAGCCCGTGGGACAGAATTGGCGAGACCCAGTACTTC. Protein sequence: CASSPWDRIGETQYF. Drawing the rest from reference TRBV5-1 and TRBJ2-5, the complete variable domain is KAGVTQTPRYLIKTRGQQVTLSCSPISGHRSVSWYQQTPGQGLQFLFEYFSETQRNKGNFPGRFSGRQFSNSRSEMNVSTLELGDSALYLCASSPWDRIGETQYFGPGTRLLVL.